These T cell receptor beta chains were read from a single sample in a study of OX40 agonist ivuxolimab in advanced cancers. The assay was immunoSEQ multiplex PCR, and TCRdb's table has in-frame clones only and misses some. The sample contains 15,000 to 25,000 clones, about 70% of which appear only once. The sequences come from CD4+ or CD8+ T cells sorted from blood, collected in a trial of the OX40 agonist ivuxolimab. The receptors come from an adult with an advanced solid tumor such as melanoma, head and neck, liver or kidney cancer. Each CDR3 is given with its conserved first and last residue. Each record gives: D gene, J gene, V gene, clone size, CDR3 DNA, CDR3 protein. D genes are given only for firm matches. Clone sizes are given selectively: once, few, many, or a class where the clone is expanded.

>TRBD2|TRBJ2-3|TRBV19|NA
TGTGCCAGTAGTCTACCAGCGGGGGGGGCAGATACGCAGTATTTT
CASSLPAGGADTQYF
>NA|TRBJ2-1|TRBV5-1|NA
TGCGCCAGCAGCCTGGACCTTAAACAGCTTGGCCATGAGCAGTTCTTC
CASSLDLKQLGHEQFF
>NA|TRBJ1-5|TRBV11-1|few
TGTGCCAGCAGCTTATCTGGGGCTATCAATCAGCCCCAGCATTTT
CASSLSGAINQPQHF
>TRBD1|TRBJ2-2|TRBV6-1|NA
TGTGCCGGCCGGGGACAGGCTCCCGGGGAGCTGTTTTTT
CAGRGQAPGELFF
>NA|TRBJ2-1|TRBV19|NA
TGTGCCAGTAGCTCGAGCGGGCGGTACAATGAGCAGTTCTTC
CASSSSGRYNEQFF
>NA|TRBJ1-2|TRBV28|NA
TGTGCCAGCAGTTGGGGAACGAGGTCCCCTCAGGGCTACACCTTC
CASSWGTRSPQGYTF
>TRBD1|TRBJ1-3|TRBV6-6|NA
TGTGCCAGCAGTGAGCTACAGGGGGGAGGAAACACCATATATTTT
CASSELQGGGNTIYF
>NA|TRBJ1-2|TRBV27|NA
TGTGCCAGCAGTCCCACAGGGAAAACCAACTATGGCTACACCTTC
CASSPTGKTNYGYTF
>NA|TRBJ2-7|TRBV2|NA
TGTGCCAGCAGTGGGTACGAGCAGTACTTC
CASSGYEQYF
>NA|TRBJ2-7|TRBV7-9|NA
TGTGCCAGCAGCCCCCGGGACGTCGACTACGAGCAGTACTTC
CASSPRDVDYEQYF
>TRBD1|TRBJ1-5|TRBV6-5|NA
TGTGCCAGCAGTTACGGGACAGGTATTCAGCCCCAGCATTTT
CASSYGTGIQPQHF
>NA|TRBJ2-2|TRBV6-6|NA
TGTGCCAGCAGTTCCGAGGCCGGGGAGCTGTTTTTT
CASSSEAGELFF
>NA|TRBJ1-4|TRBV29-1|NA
TGCAGCGTTCCACCGGCCAGGACAGCCGAAAAACTGTTTTTT
CSVPPARTAEKLFF
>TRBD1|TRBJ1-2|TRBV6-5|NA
TGTGCCAGCAGTTCCGCAGGGGGTTCACGCTATGGCTACACCTTC
CASSSAGGSRYGYTF
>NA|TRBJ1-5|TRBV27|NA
TGTGCCAGCAGTCAGTGGAGCAATCAGCCCCAGCATTTT
CASSQWSNQPQHF
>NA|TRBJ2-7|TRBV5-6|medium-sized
TGTGCCAGCAGCTTGGCAGGGGTCGGAGGATACGAGCAGTACTTC
CASSLAGVGGYEQYF